This T cell receptor beta chain was recovered during a study of blood T cell repertoires in COVID-19. Turning to the study itself: Material from acute and convalescent COVID-19 was sourced from the United States, Italy and Spain. The cDNA or gDNA used as material had been derived from T cells, B-cell-depleted T cells, or PBMCs.

Authors' data handling: The assay estimated nucleated cells by amplifying reference gene primers. Assay: immunoSEQ multiplex PCR; the TCRdb copy retains only in-frame clones and omits some. The DNA gave D and trimming, while V, J and clone size come from that table. Here the sample spans approximately 170,000 clones, 88% being singletons. Input material: peripheral blood. The sequence was collected from a man aged 50 to 59 who had recovered from COVID-19.

The CDR3 region is CASSYGSGGENTEAFF. CDR3 coding DNA: TGTGCCAGCAGTTACGGGTCCGGGGGTGAGAACACTGAAGCTTTCTTT. The chain links TRBV6-2 or TRBV6-3 to TRBJ1-1; a weak D match, TRBD1 (5 bases). CDR3 size: 16 residues. CDR1 MNHEY and CDR2 SVGEGT come from the germline V gene. Trimming cost V 2 bases and J 1 base, with 14 bases left between them.